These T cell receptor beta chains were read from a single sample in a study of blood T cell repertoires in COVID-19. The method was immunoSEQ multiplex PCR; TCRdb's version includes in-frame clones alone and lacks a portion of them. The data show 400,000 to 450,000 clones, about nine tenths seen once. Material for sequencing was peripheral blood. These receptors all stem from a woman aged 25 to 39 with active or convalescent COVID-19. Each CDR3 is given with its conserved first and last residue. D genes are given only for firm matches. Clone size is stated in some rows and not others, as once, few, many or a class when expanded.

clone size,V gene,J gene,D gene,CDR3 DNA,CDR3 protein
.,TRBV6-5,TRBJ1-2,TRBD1,TGTGCCAGCAGGGCTGGACAGGACGCCTATGGCTACACCTTC,CASRAGQDAYGYTF
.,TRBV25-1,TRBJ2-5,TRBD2,TGTGCCAGCGCCCGAGGACTAGCGGGGGGGTACCAAGAGACCCAGTACTTC,CASARGLAGGYQETQYF
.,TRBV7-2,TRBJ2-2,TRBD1,TGTGCCAGCAGCCGCCCAGGGGGCACCGGGGAGCTGTTTTTT,CASSRPGGTGELFF
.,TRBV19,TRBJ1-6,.,TGTGCCAGTCACGGGACCTATAATTCACCCCTCCACTTT,CASHGTYNSPLHF
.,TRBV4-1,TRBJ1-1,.,TGCGCCAGCAGCGCCCACTTGGAAGCTTTCTTT,CASSAHLEAFF
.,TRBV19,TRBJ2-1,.,TGTGCCAGTAGTATAACCCCCCCCACTCAGTTCTTC,CASSITPPTQFF
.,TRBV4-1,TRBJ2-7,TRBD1,TGCGCCAGCAGCGCAAATGGACAGGGTGGTACCTACGAGCAGTACTTC,CASSANGQGGTYEQYF
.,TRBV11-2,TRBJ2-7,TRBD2,TGTGCCAGCAGCTCCTTAGCGGGAGACGGGCACGAGCAGTACTTC,CASSSLAGDGHEQYF
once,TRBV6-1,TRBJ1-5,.,TGTGCCAGCAGTGAAGCGGTGGGCAGAGTTGAGAGGGAGCCCCAGCATTTT,CASSEAVGRVEREPQHF
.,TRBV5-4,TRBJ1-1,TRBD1,TGTGCCAGCAGCCTGGGACAGGGTCTGCCCACTGAAGCTTTCTTT,CASSLGQGLPTEAFF
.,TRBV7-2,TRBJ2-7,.,TGTGCCAGCAGCTTAGGAGGGTTTTACGAGCAGTACTTC,CASSLGGFYEQYF
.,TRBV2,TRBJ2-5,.,TGTGCCAGTCGGGTCAAAACCGAGACCCAGTACTTC,CASRVKTETQYF
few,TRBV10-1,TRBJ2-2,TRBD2,TGCGCCAGCAGTGAGAAGCGGGAGAGGTTCCCCGGGGAGCTGTTTTTT,CASSEKRERFPGELFF
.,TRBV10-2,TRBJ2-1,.,TGCGCCAGCAGTGAGTCGATCTTTAGCGGAAGCTCCTACAATGAGCAGTTCTTC,CASSESIFSGSSYNEQFF
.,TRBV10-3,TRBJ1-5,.,TGTGCCATCAGTGAGTCAGGCAGGGGCGATCAGCCCCAGCATTTT,CAISESGRGDQPQHF
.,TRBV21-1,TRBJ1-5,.,TGTGCCAGCAGAACCCGAGGGGGGGCTTGCAATCAGCCCCAGCATTTT,CASRTRGGACNQPQHF
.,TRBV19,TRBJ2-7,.,TGTGCCAGTAGCCGAACCGGGACGGGGGCCTACGAGCAGTACTTC,CASSRTGTGAYEQYF
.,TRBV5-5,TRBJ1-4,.,TGTGCCAGCAGCTTAGACAGGAAGCCTGACTCGAGGAGACTGTTTTTT,CASSLDRKPDSRRLFF
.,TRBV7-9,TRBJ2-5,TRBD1,TGTGCCAGCAGCGTGAACAGGGGGCACGGGGAGACCCAGTACTTC,CASSVNRGHGETQYF
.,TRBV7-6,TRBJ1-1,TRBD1,TGTGCCAGCAGCTTGAGTCTTCGGACAGGGGTTGACACTGAAGCTTTCTTT,CASSLSLRTGVDTEAFF
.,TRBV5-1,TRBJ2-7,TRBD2,TGCGCCAGCAGCCTCGGGACTAGACTCTACGAGCAGTACTTC,CASSLGTRLYEQYF
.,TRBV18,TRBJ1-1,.,TGTGCCAGCTCACCACAGGGGCCCCAGGCGGGGACTGAAGCTTTCTTT,CASSPQGPQAGTEAFF
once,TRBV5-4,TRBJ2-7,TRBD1,TGTGCCAGCAGCTTGGCGGGACAGGCAGCCTACGAGCAGTACTTC,CASSLAGQAAYEQYF
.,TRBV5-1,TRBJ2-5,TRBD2,TGCGCCAGCAGCCGGTCCGGGACTAGCGGGAGGTCTCAAGAGACCCAGTACTTC,CASSRSGTSGRSQETQYF
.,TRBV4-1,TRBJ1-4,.,TGCGCCAGCAGCCAAGATCGGCTCCCAGAATTGAGGGCTAATGAAAAACTGTTTTTT,CASSQDRLPELRANEKLFF
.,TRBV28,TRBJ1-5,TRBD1,TGTGCCAGCAGTGGGAGGGACAGGGACCATCAGCCCCAGCATTTT,CASSGRDRDHQPQHF
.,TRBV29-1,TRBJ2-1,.,TGCAGCGTTCAGGGTACGTACAATGAGCAGTTCTTC,CSVQGTYNEQFF
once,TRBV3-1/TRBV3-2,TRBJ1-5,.,TGTGCCAGCAGCCCGAACAGGGTGGTCAATCAGCCCCAGCATTTT,CASSPNRVVNQPQHF
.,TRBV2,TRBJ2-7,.,TGTGCCAGCAGTCCCGGGAGTTCCTACGAGCAGTACTTC,CASSPGSSYEQYF
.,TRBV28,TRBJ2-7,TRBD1,TGTGCCAGCAGTTCCCCAGGGGGCAGGTTCGGCGAGCAGTACTTC,CASSSPGGRFGEQYF
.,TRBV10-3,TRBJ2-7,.,TGTGCCATCAGGACCACATACGGGGCCTACGAGCAGTACTTC,CAIRTTYGAYEQYF
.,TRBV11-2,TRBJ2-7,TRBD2,TGTGCCAGCAGCCCAGCGGGAGGGCCTTCTTACGAGCAGTACTTC,CASSPAGGPSYEQYF
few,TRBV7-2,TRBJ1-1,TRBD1,TGTGCCAGCAGCTTGAGGACAGGGGGCCGGGGAGCTTTCTTT,CASSLRTGGRGAFF
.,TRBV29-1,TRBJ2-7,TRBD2,TGCAGCGTTGCGGGACTAGCGGGGGGGGGACCCTACGAGCAGTACTTC,CSVAGLAGGGPYEQYF
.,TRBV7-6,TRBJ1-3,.,TGTGCCAGCAGCCTCAACACCATATATTTT,CASSLNTIYF
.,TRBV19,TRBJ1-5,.,TGTGCCAGTAGTATAGATCTACCGGGGTCGACCAATCAGCCCCAGCATTTT,CASSIDLPGSTNQPQHF
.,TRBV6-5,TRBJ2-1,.,TGTGCCAGCGGGGCGGGGAACTACAATGAGCAGTTCTTC,CASGAGNYNEQFF
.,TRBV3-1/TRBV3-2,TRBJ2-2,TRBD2,TGTGCCAGCAGCCAAGGGACTAGCGTTGGCCCCGGGGAGCTGTTTTTT,CASSQGTSVGPGELFF
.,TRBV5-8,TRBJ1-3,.,TGTGCCAGCCCCCGGGGCAGGGGAAGGCTAACTGGAAACACCATATATTTT,CASPRGRGRLTGNTIYF
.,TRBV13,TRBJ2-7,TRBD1,TGTGCCAGCAGCTTTCGGGACAGTCTGAGGGAGCAGTACTTC,CASSFRDSLREQYF
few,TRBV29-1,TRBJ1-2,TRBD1,TGCAGCGTTGAGGGACAGGGTCTTGGCTACACCTTC,CSVEGQGLGYTF
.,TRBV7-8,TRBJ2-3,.,TGTGCCAGCAGCTTAGTCGGAGGCACAGATACGCAGTATTTT,CASSLVGGTDTQYF
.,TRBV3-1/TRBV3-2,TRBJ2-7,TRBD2,TGTGCCAGCAGCCAAGTCGGGACTATCGGCGGAGGGACGTACGAGCAGTACTTC,CASSQVGTIGGGTYEQYF
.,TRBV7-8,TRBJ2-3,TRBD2,TGTGCCAGCAGCTTAGCATTTGTAGCGGGAGAAGATACGCAGTATTTT,CASSLAFVAGEDTQYF
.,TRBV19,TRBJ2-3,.,TGTGCCAGTAGTAAGGGATCGGGGGATACGCAGTATTTT,CASSKGSGDTQYF
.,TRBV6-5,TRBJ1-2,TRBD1,TGTGCCAGCAGACGGACAGGGGGCATGCGTGATGGCTACACCTTC,CASRRTGGMRDGYTF
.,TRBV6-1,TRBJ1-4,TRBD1,TGTGCCAGCAGTGAAAGGACAGGGGGCTATGAAAAACTGTTTTTT,CASSERTGGYEKLFF
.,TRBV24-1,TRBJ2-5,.,TGTGCCACCAGTGATCCCAAGGGGAAGGCGGGACAAGAGACCCAGTACTTC,CATSDPKGKAGQETQYF
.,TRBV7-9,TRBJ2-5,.,TGTGCCAGCAGCTTAATCCGGGAGGAGACCCAGTACTTC,CASSLIREETQYF
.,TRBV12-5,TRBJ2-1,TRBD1,TGTGCTAGTGGTTTGGGTACAGGACAGGGGCGGAATGAGCAGTTCTTC,CASGLGTGQGRNEQFF
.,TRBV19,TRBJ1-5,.,TGTGCCAGTAGTATTATGGGCCTCCCCTATAGCAATCAGCCCCAGCATTTT,CASSIMGLPYSNQPQHF
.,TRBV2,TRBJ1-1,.,TGTGCCAGCAGTCGACAGATGAACACTGAAGCTTTCTTT,CASSRQMNTEAFF
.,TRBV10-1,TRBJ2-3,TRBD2,TGCGCCAGCAGTGACTCGACTAGCGCAGATACGCAGTATTTT,CASSDSTSADTQYF